This TCR beta chain was documented in a study of blood T cell repertoires in COVID-19. Study information: There were acute and convalescent COVID-19 samples, and they came from the United States, Italy and Spain. T cells, B-cell-depleted T cells, or PBMCs supplied cDNA or gDNA.

This clone was detected only once. Germline CDR1 KGHDR, CDR2 SFDVKD. The V end was cut by 3 bases, the J end by 1 base, with 13 bases between. The CDR3 consists of 16 residues. Authors' methods: Estimated nucleated cell counts came from reference gene primer amplification. TCRdb's table, derived via immunoSEQ multiplex PCR, lists solely in-frame clones and lacks some. V, J and clone size reflect that table, while D and trimming were determined from the DNA. The sample consists of about 49,000 clones, about 88% of them appearing once. J is TRBJ2-3 and V is TRBV24-1, with D perhaps TRBD1 (6 bases). This clonotype was sampled from a man aged 40-49 years with active COVID-19. Sequencing was done on a sample of peripheral blood. The chain's CDR3 is CATSDVQGTGTDTQYF. CDR3 nucleotides: TGTGCCACCAGTGATGTACAGGGCACTGGCACAGATACGCAGTATTTT.